The next 13 T cell receptor beta chains were all read from a single sample in a study of blood T cell repertoires in COVID-19. Produced via immunoSEQ multiplex PCR; TCRdb's table is partial and in-frame only. The sample records tens of thousands of clones, approximately 88% being singletons. The specimen was peripheral blood. All receptors derive from a human donor in a cohort sampled during active COVID-19.

V usage is TRBV7-6 and J usage is TRBJ2-2; unclear D gene. Trimming removed 8 bases from V and 0 bases from J, with 4 bases in between. This CDR3 region has 12 residues. Germline lookup yields CDR1 SGHVS and CDR2 FNYEAQ. The CDR3 sequence: CASAANTGELFF. The CDR3 DNA sequence: TGTGCCAGCGCGGCGAACACCGGGGAGCTGTTTTTT.

The V call is TRBV18, the J call TRBJ2-5; 14 positions match TRBD2. Germline V gene lookup returns CDR1 KGHSH and CDR2 LQKENI. Trimming removed 5 bases from V and 2 bases from J; junction bases left unmatched: 4. This CDR3 is built from 16 residues. CDR3 sequence: CASSSRLAGGQETQYF. In DNA form, the CDR3 reads TGTGCCAGCTCATCCCGACTAGCGGGAGGGCAAGAGACCCAGTACTTC.

The CDR3 loop reads CASSPLGQETQYF. DNA for the CDR3: TGTGCCAGCTCACCACTCGGCCAAGAGACCCAGTACTTC. The V and J genes are TRBV18 and TRBJ2-5; no firm D call. The germline gives CDR1 KGHSH, CDR2 LQKENI. The CDR3 is 13 residues long. V gave up 1 base and J gave up 1 base, with 4 bases separating them.

The chain uses TRBV3-1 (or the pseudogene TRBV3-2) and TRBJ1-3; 9 bases map to TRBD1. The CDR3 runs to 14 residues. Trimming cost V 4 bases and J 4 bases; bases outside gene matches: 2. The V gene's germline CDR1 is LGHDT and CDR2 YNNKEL (reference sequence). CDR3 DNA sequence: TGTGCCAGCAGCCGGGGACAGGGAGGAAACACCATATATTTT. Amino acid sequence: CASSRGQGGNTIYF.

V and J are TRBV27 and TRBJ1-5, with TRBD1 as a possible D gene (5 bases). CDR1 and CDR2 from the germline V gene are MNHEY and SMNVEV (reference sequence). Trimming pared 6 bases from V and 7 bases from J, leaving 13 bases between. This CDR3 comprises 13 residues. For the CDR3, the DNA is TGTGCCAGCAGAGGCTGGGGGAGGCAGCCCCAGCATTTT. Translated: CASRGWGRQPQHF.

The CDR3 loop is CASSSNPGGNYGYTF. CDR3 sequence (DNA): TGTGCCAGCAGCTCTAATCCGGGGGGGAACTATGGCTACACCTTC. The chain is built from TRBV7-2 and TRBJ1-2; D may be TRBD1 (5 bases). The CDR3 is made up of 15 amino acids. Trimming took 4 bases from V and 2 from J, leaving 14 bases between them. CDR1 and CDR2 from the germline V gene are SGHTA and FQGNSA.

The chain employs TRBV28 and TRBJ2-5; 9 bases match TRBD2. This CDR3 contains 15 residues. CDR1 and CDR2 (germline): MDHEN, SYDVKM. The trim removed 10 bases at V and 1 base at J, leaving 10 bases unmatched. The CDR3 DNA is TGTGCCATCGCTGCTCCGACTAGCGGCCAAGAGACCCAGTACTTC. Protein product: CAIAAPTSGQETQYF.

This clone was observed a few times. The chain employs TRBV5-1 and TRBJ2-2; 12 bases map to TRBD2. This CDR3 is 16 amino acids long. In germline, CDR1 is SGHRS, CDR2 YFSETQ. The J segment lost 5 bases and the V segment lost 4 bases, leaving 6 bases of the junction unmatched. CDR3 bases: TGCGCCAGCAGCCACCGGACTAGCGGGGAAACCGGGGAGCTGTTTTTT. Amino acid sequence: CASSHRTSGETGELFF.

V and J are TRBV6-2 or TRBV6-3 and TRBJ1-1, with 7 bases that match TRBD1. V gave up 4 bases and J gave up 4 bases; unmatched junction bases: 6. The germline gives CDR1 MNHEY, CDR2 SVGEGT. The CDR3 is 14 amino acids. DNA for the CDR3: TGTGCCAGCAGTTTGGTAGGGGGCTTCACTGAAGCTTTCTTT. Residues: CASSLVGGFTEAFF.

There are a few counts of this clone. The chain links TRBV19 to TRBJ1-1; 8 bases are a match to TRBD1. This CDR3 region has 14 residues. CDR1 is LNHDA, CDR2 SQIVND, per germline (reference sequence). V trimming: 5 bases; J trimming: 5 bases; junction bases outside the gene matches: 7. The CDR3 DNA reads as TGTGCCAGTAGTTCCCGGACAGGGCAAACTGAAGCTTTCTTT. It is translated as CASSSRTGQTEAFF.

CDR3 protein: CASSDRGLTDTQYF. The CDR3 nucleotides read TGTGCCAGTAGTGACAGGGGTTTGACAGATACGCAGTATTTT. The rearrangement uses TRBV19 and TRBJ2-3; 8 bases match TRBD1. This CDR3 has 14 residues. After removal of 5 bases from V and 3 bases from J, the junction contained 4 bases not matched to a gene. From germline, CDR1 is LNHDA and CDR2 SQIVND (reference sequence).

The chain joins TRBV7-2 to TRBJ2-1; no definite D call. Germline V gene sequence: CDR1 SGHTA, CDR2 FQGNSA. Trimming removed 6 bases at V and 9 bases at J, with 15 bases between. CDR3 length equals 13 residues. The CDR3 nucleotides read TGTGCCAGCAGGTTTGGTGCTTCAGGTGAGCAGTTCTTC. The encoded protein is CASRFGASGEQFF.

The chain carries TRBV7-2 and TRBJ2-3; a possible D gene is TRBD2 (6 bases). V shed 6 bases and J shed 3 bases, with 16 bases lying between them. The CDR3 is 15 amino acids. Germline V gene sequence: CDR1 SGHTA, CDR2 FQGNSA. This CDR3 is CASSLVGGVTDTQYF. The CDR3 DNA sequence: TGTGCCAGCAGTTTGGTAGGCGGGGTGACAGATACGCAGTATTTT.